A single T cell receptor (beta chain) is shown here with its context. What it recognizes is unknown. cDNA reverse transcribed from extracted RNA served as the sequencing template. The assay was immunoSEQ multiplex PCR, and TCRdb's table has in-frame clones only and misses some. The top ten hold roughly 1.2% of the sample, which has 210,000 or so clones, around 66% seen once. CDR3 length equals 14 residues. Germline assignment: CDR1 SNHLY and CDR2 FYNNEI. V lost 5 bases, J lost 3 bases, and 5 bases stayed unmatched. These data come from a study of CD8+ T cells in alopecia areata. Study-wide context: Those treated were given oral tofacitinib at 5 to 10 mg twice daily. Findings of the study overall: Scalp repertoires also include resident alphabeta T cells from normal skin.

Treatment meaning: oral pan-JAK inhibitor, 5-10 mg twice daily. Alopecia areata patients provided lesional scalp punch biopsies and peripheral blood, both collected for the study. The sequence was collected from a human donor with alopecia areata. The input for sequencing was CD4+ T cells sorted from blood, taken at week 44, from a patient treated with tofacitinib. The chain couples TRBV2 to TRBJ1-2, with 8 bases identical to TRBD1. The CDR3 DNA reads TGTGCCAGCAGTCCCGGGACAGGCTACTATGGCTACACCTTC. Translation: CASSPGTGYYGYTF. The entire variable domain, with the rest obtained from reference TRBV2 and TRBJ1-2, is as follows: EPEVTQTPSHQVTQMGQEVILRCVPISNHLYFYWYRQILGQKVEFLVSFYNNEISEKSEIFDDQFSVERPDGSNFTLKIRSTKLEDSAMYFCASSPGTGYYGYTFGSGTRLTVV.